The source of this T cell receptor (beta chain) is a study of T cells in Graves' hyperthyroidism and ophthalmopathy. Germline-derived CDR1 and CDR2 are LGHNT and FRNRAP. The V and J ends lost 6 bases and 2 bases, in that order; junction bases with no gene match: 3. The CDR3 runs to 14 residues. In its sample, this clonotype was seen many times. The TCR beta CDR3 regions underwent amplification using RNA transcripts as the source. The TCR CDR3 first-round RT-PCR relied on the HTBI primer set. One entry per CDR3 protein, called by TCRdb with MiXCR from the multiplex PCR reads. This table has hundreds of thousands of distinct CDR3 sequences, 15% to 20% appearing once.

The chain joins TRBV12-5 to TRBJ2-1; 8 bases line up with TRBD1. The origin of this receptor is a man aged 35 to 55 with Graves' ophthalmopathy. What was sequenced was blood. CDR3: CASGGQGTYNEQFF. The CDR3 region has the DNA TGTGCTAGTGGCGGACAGGGTACCTACAATGAGCAGTTCTTC.